This T cell receptor (beta chain) was captured by sequencing in a study of cytomegalovirus exposure and HLA in healthy donors. Whole-study results and caveats: When presence/absence was analysed, sequencing depth was taken to be roughly uniform across donors. Trimming of TCR beta V- and J-genes showed a link, identified in a later analysis, to a missense DCLRE1C variant.

A multiplex PCR was run with 60 Vbeta primers and 13 Jbeta primers. Data came from immunoSEQ multiplex PCR; TCRdb stores just in-frame clones and leaves some out. The sample has under 100,000 clones, about 60% seen once. Points on this clone: Its matching antigen is unknown.

The receptor was derived from a woman between 40 and 55 years old in good health and CMV-seropositive. The sequenced sample consisted of PBMCs.

The CDR3 nucleotides read TGTGCCAGCAGAGTAGGGGGACAGGCGGTCTATAGCAATCAGCCCCAGCATTTT. Protein sequence: CASRVGGQAVYSNQPQHF. The V gene is TRBV28, the J gene TRBJ1-5, with TRBD1 identical over 8 bases. There are 18 residues in the CDR3. V lost 6 bases, J lost 0 bases, and 13 bases stayed unmatched. CDR1 is MDHEN and CDR2 is SYDVKM in the germline V gene.